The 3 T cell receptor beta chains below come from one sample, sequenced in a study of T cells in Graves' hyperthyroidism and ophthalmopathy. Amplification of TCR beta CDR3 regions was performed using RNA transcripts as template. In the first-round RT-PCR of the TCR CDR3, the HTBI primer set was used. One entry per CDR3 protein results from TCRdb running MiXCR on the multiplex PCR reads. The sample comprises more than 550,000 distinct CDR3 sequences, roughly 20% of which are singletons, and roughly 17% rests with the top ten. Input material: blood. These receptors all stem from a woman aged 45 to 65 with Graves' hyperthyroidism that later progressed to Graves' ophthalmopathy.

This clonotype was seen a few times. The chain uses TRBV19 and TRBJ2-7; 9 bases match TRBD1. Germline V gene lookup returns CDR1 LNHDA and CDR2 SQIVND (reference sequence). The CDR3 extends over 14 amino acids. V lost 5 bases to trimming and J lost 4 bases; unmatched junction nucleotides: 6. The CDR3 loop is CASSSGTGLYEQYF. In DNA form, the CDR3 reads TGTGCCAGTAGTTCCGGGACAGGGCTTTACGAGCAGTACTTC. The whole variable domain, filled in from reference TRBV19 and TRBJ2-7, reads DGGITQSPKYLFRKEGQNVTLSCEQNLNHDAMYWYRQDPGQGLRLIYYSQIVNDFQKGDIAEGYSVSREKKESFPLTVTSAQKNPTAFYLCASSSGTGLYEQYFGPGTRLTVT.

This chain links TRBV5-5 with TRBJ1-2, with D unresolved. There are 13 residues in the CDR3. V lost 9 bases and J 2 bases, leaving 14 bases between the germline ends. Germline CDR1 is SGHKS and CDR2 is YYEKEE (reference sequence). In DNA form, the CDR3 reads TGTGCCACCTCTCGGGGTCCCAACTATGGCTACACCTTC. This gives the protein CATSRGPNYGYTF.

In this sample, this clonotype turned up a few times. The CDR3 here is CASSVRRTGGQGTF. In nucleotides, the CDR3 is TGTGCCAGCAGCGTTCGCCGGACAGGGGGCCAGGGCACCTTC. The chain joins TRBV5-4 to TRBJ1-2, with 11 bases fitting TRBD1. In germline, CDR1 is SGHNT, CDR2 YYREEE (reference sequence). The CDR3 extends over 14 amino acids. V shed 4 bases, J shed 13 bases, and the junction held 12 bases outside the gene matches.